Each of the 7 T cell receptor beta chains below was sequenced from the same sample in a study of CD8 T cells in Susac syndrome. Reverse transcription of about 0.45 to 1 ug RNA was carried out with random hexamers. One entry per CDR3 protein, called by TCRdb with MiXCR from the immunoSEQ multiplex PCR reads. Of roughly 200,000 distinct CDR3 sequences listed, roughly 94% are singletons. Sequencing was done on a sample of CD4+ T cells from PBMCs. These receptors were collected from a human donor with Susac syndrome.

The chain uses TRBV19 and TRBJ1-4; no definite D call. From germline, CDR1 is LNHDA and CDR2 SQIVND (reference sequence). This CDR3 has 15 amino acids. Trimming cost V 7 bases and J 3 bases, with 15 bases left between them. CDR3 region: CASKSGGRANEKLFF. DNA of the CDR3: TGTGCCAGTAAGTCGGGCGGCAGAGCTAATGAAAAACTGTTTTTT.

V is TRBV28 and J is TRBJ1-1; D call uncertain. Trimming cost V 3 bases and J 6 bases, with 11 bases left between them. Germline V lookup: CDR1 MDHEN, CDR2 SYDVKM. CDR3 length: 13 residues. The CDR3 DNA reads TGTGCCAGCAGTTTGACGCTTCGGGCTGAAGCTTTCTTT. Its translation is CASSLTLRAEAFF. The whole variable domain, remainder taken from reference TRBV28 and TRBJ1-1, is DVKVTQSSRYLVKRTGEKVFLECVQDMDHENMFWYRQDPGLGLRLIYFSYDVKMKEKGDIPEGYSVSREKKERFSLILESASTNQTSMYLCASSLTLRAEAFFGQGTRLTVV.

This sequence joins TRBV7-2 and TRBJ2-1, with 7 nucleotides matching TRBD1. After removal of 4 bases from V and 1 base from J, the junction contained 4 bases not matched to a gene. The CDR3 extends over 15 amino acids. Germline-derived CDR1 and CDR2 are SGHTA and FQGNSA. CDR3 coding DNA: TGTGCCAGCAGCTCACGGGACAGTTCCTACAATGAGCAGTTCTTC. Its translation: CASSSRDSSYNEQFF.

The rearrangement joins TRBV7-9 to TRBJ1-1; no definite D call. V was trimmed by 5 bases and J by 1 base, leaving 8 bases between them. The germline V gene encodes CDR1 SEHNR and CDR2 FQNEAQ (reference sequence). The CDR3 loop spans 13 amino acids. The CDR3 is CASSAAKNTEAFF. Here the CDR3 DNA reads TGTGCCAGCAGCGCCGCGAAGAACACTGAAGCTTTCTTT.

V usage is TRBV5-8 and J usage is TRBJ1-2, with D uncertain. The CDR3 loop spans 13 amino acids. Trimming left V 1 base short and J 5 bases short, with 9 bases between. The V gene's germline CDR1 is SGHTS and CDR2 YDEGEE. CDR3 sequence: CASSLLTNYGYTF. The CDR3, as DNA: TGTGCCAGCAGCTTGCTCACAAATTATGGCTACACCTTC.

The J gene is TRBJ1-4, the V gene TRBV3-1; TRBD1 aligns across 7 bases. This CDR3 has 17 residues. Germline-derived CDR1 and CDR2 are LGHDT and YNNKEL (reference sequence). V was pared by 2 bases and J by 0 bases, with 6 bases of the junction left unmatched. CDR3 nucleotide sequence: TGTGCCAGCAGCCAATTAGGACAGGCCGCAACTAATGAAAAACTGTTTTTT. Protein: CASSQLGQAATNEKLFF.

The rearrangement links TRBV5-6 to TRBJ1-1, with no clear D. CDR3 size: 12 residues. V was cut by 2 bases and J by 8 bases, with 10 bases left in between. Germline assignment: CDR1 SGHDT and CDR2 YYEEEE. Here the CDR3 reads CASSFPMGEAFF. CDR3 nucleotides: TGTGCCAGCAGCTTCCCGATGGGGGAAGCTTTCTTT.